This T cell receptor (beta chain) was observed in a study of tumour-infiltrating T cells in Burkitt lymphoma (TCRdb year 2020). In terms of the full investigation: All epidemiological subtypes of Burkitt lymphoma were represented in the cohort, which was made up of around 82 patients. Clinical outcome was correlated with TCR repertoire data, and overall and progression-free survival were found to be predicted by productive clonality independently of established prognosticators, including age at diagnosis. Results the study describes overall, beyond this receptor: Numerous Burkitt lymphoma patients were found to share several public clonotypes, a finding suggesting shared tumour neoantigen selection that is absent from diffuse large B-cell lymphoma.

Libraries came from the immunoSEQ multiplex PCR assay. TCRdb re-hosts the immuneACCESS table, in-frame sequences only. Its copies lack some clones; in the studies checked, an unresolved V gene accounts for under half of them, and the cause for the rest is not known. The sample table holds tens of thousands of clones, of which roughly 30% were seen once. 2.9% of the sample lies in the top ten. From the cysteine through the phenylalanine, the CDR3 covers 17 amino acids. Solely the CDR3 DNA is kept, with 51 bases framed from the first base. In its sample, this clone was seen once. Its antigen has not been determined. One base away there is no much larger clone; base qualities are not given.

The sequence links TRBV21-1 to TRBJ2-1; no check of the table's D call, TRBD2, against the DNA was made. TRBV21-1 is flagged as a pseudogene. The specimen sequenced was tumor tissue. This TCR was sampled from a human donor with Burkitt lymphoma. In nucleotides, the sequence is TGTGCCAGCAGCGCCAATCCTAGCGGGGGGGCCTACAATGAGCAGTTCTTC. Protein translation: CASSANPSGGAYNEQFF.